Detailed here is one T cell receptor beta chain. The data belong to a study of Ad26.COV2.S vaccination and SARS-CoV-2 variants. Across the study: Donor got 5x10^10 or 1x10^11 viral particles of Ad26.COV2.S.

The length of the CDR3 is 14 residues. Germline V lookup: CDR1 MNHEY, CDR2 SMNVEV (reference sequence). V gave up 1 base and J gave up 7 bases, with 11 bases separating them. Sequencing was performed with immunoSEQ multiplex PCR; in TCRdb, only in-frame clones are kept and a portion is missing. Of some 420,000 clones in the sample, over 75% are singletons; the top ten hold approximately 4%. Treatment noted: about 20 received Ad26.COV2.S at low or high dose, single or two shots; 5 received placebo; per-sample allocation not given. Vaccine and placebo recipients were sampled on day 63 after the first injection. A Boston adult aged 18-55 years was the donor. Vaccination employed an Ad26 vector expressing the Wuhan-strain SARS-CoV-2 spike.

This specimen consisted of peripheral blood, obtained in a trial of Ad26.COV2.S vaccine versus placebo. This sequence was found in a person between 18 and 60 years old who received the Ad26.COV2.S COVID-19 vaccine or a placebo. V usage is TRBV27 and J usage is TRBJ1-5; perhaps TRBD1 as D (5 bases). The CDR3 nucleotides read TGTGCCAGCAGTTTATGGTTGGGGGGACAGCCCCAGCATTTT. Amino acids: CASSLWLGGQPQHF.